The present TCR beta chain was sequenced within a study of regulatory T cells in long-lasting Graves disease. Findings and caveats of the study: Persistent cases favored TRBV28, TRBJ1-2 and TRBJ2-5. Sample size was small, which may have lowered accuracy.

Both iRepertoire HTBI primers and Arm-PCR of CDR3 regions were used to build the TCR beta libraries. In TCRdb, the multiplex PCR reads were re-called with MiXCR into one record per CDR3 protein. Here the sample spans about 620,000 distinct CDR3 sequences, about 15% being singletons. The V and J ends lost 5 bases and 5 bases respectively, with 9 bases between them. Germline CDR1 reads SGHVS; CDR2 reads FNYEAQ. The CDR3 extends over 12 amino acids. Time point in this sample: newly diagnosed GD, antithyroid drugs for less than 3 months. Following extraction of RNA from PBMCs, that RNA was used to make the TCR library. This clonotype was counted ten times or more. Its antigen is not known. These data are also associated with another study on T cells in Graves' hyperthyroidism and ophthalmopathy. From that second work: Using the HTBI primer set, a first-round RT-PCR was run on the TCR CDR3.

The chain employs TRBV7-6 and TRBJ2-5, with unresolved D. The sample was peripheral blood mononuclear cells (PBMCs), taken at new diagnosis, from a patient treated with antithyroid drugs. The receptor's source is a woman in her twenties or thirties with Graves disease. This chain's CDR3 is CASSRHGETQYF. The CDR3 coding sequence is TGTGCCAGCAGCCGACATGGGGAGACCCAGTACTTC.